A selection of T cell receptor beta chains follows, all from one sample in a study of CD8 T cells in ankylosing spondylitis. TCRdb passed the 5' RACE reads through MiXCR, listing each CDR3 protein once. The table has 200,000 or so distinct CDR3 sequences, roughly 24% seen once. The sample consisted of blood, either unsorted or a sorted T cell fraction (not recorded which). Every receptor here comes from a male donor with ankylosing spondylitis or in good health (not recorded which). CDR3s include the opening cysteine and the closing phenylalanine or tryptophan. A D gene is named only where the DNA matches it firmly. Some rows have no size entry. The others give once, few or many, or a class for an expanded clone.

J gene | D gene | V gene | clone size | CDR3 protein | CDR3 DNA
TRBJ2-7 | . | TRBV5-8 | few | CASSPDGPYEQYF | TGTGCCAGCAGCCCCGACGGACCCTACGAGCAGTACTTC
TRBJ2-7 | . | TRBV10-3 | many | CAISEKGRGYEQYF | TGTGCCATCAGTGAAAAGGGAAGGGGCTACGAGCAGTACTTC
TRBJ1-1 | . | TRBV10-3 | many | CAMKDPSGLGTEAFF | TGTGCCATGAAAGACCCTTCAGGCCTGGGGACTGAAGCTTTCTTT
TRBJ1-1 | . | TRBV29-1 | few | CSVTPAANTEAFF | TGCAGCGTGACCCCTGCGGCAAACACTGAAGCTTTCTTT
TRBJ2-5 | TRBD2 | TRBV25-1 | many | CASSRAGVQETQYF | TGTGCCAGCAGTAGGGCGGGAGTTCAAGAGACCCAGTACTTC
TRBJ2-2 | TRBD2 | TRBV11-2 | many | CASSATLLAGNTGELFF | TGTGCCAGCAGCGCCACTTTACTAGCGGGAAACACCGGGGAGCTGTTTTTT
TRBJ2-7 | . | TRBV27 | . | CASSSIGSYEQYF | TGTGCCAGCAGTTCCATTGGGAGCTACGAGCAGTACTTC
TRBJ2-7 | . | TRBV4-2 | many | CASSQEGPNFPYEQYF | TGTGCCAGCAGCCAAGAGGGGCCCAACTTCCCCTACGAGCAGTACTTC
TRBJ2-2 | TRBD1 | TRBV29-1 | many | CSVEARGQGATGELFF | TGCAGCGTTGAAGCCCGGGGACAGGGGGCGACCGGGGAGCTGTTTTTT
TRBJ2-7 | . | TRBV7-9 | many | CASSPGAEQYF | TGTGCCAGCAGCCCCGGGGCGGAGCAGTACTTC
TRBJ2-1 | . | TRBV6-5 | many | CASSYQGTYNEQFF | TGTGCCAGCAGTTACCAGGGTACCTACAATGAGCAGTTCTTC
TRBJ2-5 | TRBD1 | TRBV2 | many | CASSNRDRGQETQYF | TGTGCCAGCAGTAACCGGGACAGGGGGCAAGAGACCCAGTACTTC
TRBJ2-1 | TRBD2 | TRBV5-6 | many | CASSPRRGRVVNEQFF | TGTGCCAGCAGCCCACGACGGGGGAGGGTGGTCAATGAGCAGTTCTTC
TRBJ2-3 | . | TRBV6-6 | many | CASAADTQYF | TGTGCCAGTGCGGCAGATACGCAGTATTTT
TRBJ2-3 | TRBD1 | TRBV25-1 | many | CASSEGQGRTDTQYF | TGTGCCAGCAGTGAAGGACAGGGCCGCACAGATACGCAGTATTTT
TRBJ2-1 | TRBD2 | TRBV2 | . | CASSDLSSGSNEQFF | TGTGCCAGCAGTGATTTGTCTAGCGGGAGTAATGAGCAGTTCTTC
TRBJ1-5 | . | TRBV12-3/TRBV12-4 | . | CASRQGVQPQHF | TGTGCCAGCAGACAGGGTGTTCAGCCCCAGCATTTT
TRBJ1-2 | . | TRBV5-8 | many | CASSLPASGKGYTF | TGTGCCAGCAGCTTGCCCGCCAGCGGGAAGGGCTACACCTTC
TRBJ2-3 | . | TRBV5-1 | . | CASSAQGRDTDTQYF | TGCGCCAGCAGCGCACAGGGTAGGGACACAGATACGCAGTATTTT
TRBJ2-7 | TRBD2 | TRBV27 | many | CASSNPEREGLYEQYF | TGTGCCAGCAGTAACCCCGAGCGGGAGGGACTCTACGAGCAGTACTTC
TRBJ2-7 | . | TRBV7-6 | few | CASSLAAAVVYEQYF | TGTGCCAGCAGCTTAGCTGCCGCGGTCGTCTACGAGCAGTACTTC
TRBJ2-7 | TRBD1 | TRBV2 | . | CASSEARGLRSGEQYF | TGTGCCAGCAGTGAGGCCAGGGGGCTCCGGTCGGGTGAGCAGTACTTC
TRBJ1-2 | . | TRBV6-5 | . | CASSYSVGLGFGYTF | TGTGCCAGCAGTTACTCGGTCGGGCTGGGGTTTGGCTACACCTTC
TRBJ1-2 | TRBD1 | TRBV29-1 | few | CSARTGGGLGYTF | TGCAGCGCCCGGACAGGGGGGGGTCTCGGCTACACCTTC
TRBJ1-6 | . | TRBV3-1 | many | CASSQTNSPLHF | TGTGCCAGCAGCCAAACTAATTCACCCCTCCACTTT
TRBJ2-1 | TRBD2 | TRBV13 | . | CASSLGLWEGRNKQFF | TGTGCCAGCAGCTTAGGCCTCTGGGAGGGCCGCAATAAGCAGTTCTTC
TRBJ1-5 | TRBD1 | TRBV12-3/TRBV12-4 | many | CASSLVQGYSNQPQHF | TGTGCCAGCAGTTTAGTACAGGGGTATAGCAATCAGCCCCAGCATTTT
TRBJ2-4 | . | TRBV12-3/TRBV12-4 | few | CVTAWEAKGIQYF | TGTGTCACAGCGTGGGAGGCTAAAGGCATTCAGTACTTC
TRBJ1-6 | TRBD1 | TRBV20-1 | many | CSARVGQGDSPLHF | TGCAGTGCTAGAGTAGGACAGGGAGATTCACCCCTCCACTTT
TRBJ2-7 | . | TRBV6-1 | few | CASSREDATYEQYF | TGTGCCAGCAGTAGGGAGGACGCCACCTACGAGCAGTACTTC
TRBJ2-3 | TRBD1 | TRBV29-1 | . | CSVYRGGSTDTQYF | TGCAGCGTTTACAGGGGCGGGAGCACAGATACGCAGTATTTT
TRBJ2-7 | . | TRBV4-2 | . | CASSQVFGKSYEQYF | TGTGCCAGCAGCCAAGTATTCGGGAAATCCTACGAGCAGTACTTC
TRBJ1-2 | TRBD1 | TRBV5-1 | once | CASSAGQMNYGYTF | TGCGCCAGCAGCGCGGGACAGATGAACTATGGCTACACCTTC
TRBJ2-7 | TRBD2 | TRBV20-1 | many | CSARETSGSEQYF | TGCAGTGCTAGAGAGACTAGCGGGAGCGAGCAGTACTTC
TRBJ2-5 | . | TRBV11-2 | . | CASSLSSNPETQYF | TGTGCCAGCAGCTTATCTAGCAATCCAGAGACCCAGTACTTC
TRBJ1-4 | TRBD1 | TRBV20-1 | many | CSARDPGGTEKLFF | TGCAGTGCTAGAGATCCAGGGGGTACTGAAAAACTGTTTTTT
TRBJ2-7 | TRBD1 | TRBV20-1 | . | CSATRRDRGLYEQYF | TGCAGTGCCACGCGACGGGACAGGGGGCTTTACGAGCAGTACTTC
TRBJ2-7 | . | TRBV29-1 | many | CSVPIRNEQYF | TGCAGCGTTCCGATCCGCAACGAGCAGTACTTC
TRBJ1-5 | . | TRBV4-3 | many | CASSQRRGSLSNQPQHF | TGCGCCAGCAGCCAAAGGCGGGGCAGCCTTAGCAATCAGCCCCAGCATTTT
TRBJ1-1 | . | TRBV19 | many | CASAHLATGTEAFF | TGTGCCAGCGCTCATCTCGCGACAGGCACTGAAGCTTTCTTT
TRBJ2-3 | . | TRBV20-1 | many | CSAIAVLDTDTQYF | TGCAGTGCTATAGCAGTTCTCGACACAGATACGCAGTATTTT
TRBJ2-2 | TRBD1 | TRBV5-4 | many | CASSTRDRVPSVGELFF | TGTGCCAGCAGCACCCGGGACAGGGTACCGTCGGTTGGGGAGCTGTTTTTT
TRBJ2-1 | TRBD1 | TRBV5-1 | many | CASSPGTVVINEQFF | TGCGCCAGCAGCCCCGGGACAGTCGTTATCAATGAGCAGTTCTTC
TRBJ2-7 | . | TRBV15 | . | CATSSGGSGYEQYF | TGTGCCACCAGCAGTGGGGGGAGTGGGTACGAGCAGTACTTC
TRBJ2-3 | TRBD2 | TRBV29-1 | . | CSVARGGVIGDTQYF | TGCAGCGTTGCCCGTGGGGGGGTTATTGGGGATACGCAGTATTTT
TRBJ1-2 | . | TRBV5-6 | many | CASSLVGSNYGYTF | TGTGCCAGCAGCTTGGTGGGGTCTAACTATGGCTACACCTTC
TRBJ1-3 | . | TRBV29-1 | many | CSAQTQGGNTIYF | TGCAGCGCCCAGACACAAGGCGGAAACACCATATATTTT
TRBJ2-7 | . | TRBV7-6 | once | CASSLAERPSSYEQYF | TGTGCCAGCAGCTTAGCGGAGCGCCCTAGCTCCTACGAGCAGTACTTC
TRBJ1-5 | . | TRBV6-6 | many | CASQDSNQPQHF | TGTGCCAGTCAGGATAGCAATCAGCCCCAGCATTTT
TRBJ2-1 | . | TRBV20-1 | . | CSARDSDLWYEQFF | TGCAGTGCCAGAGACAGCGACCTATGGTATGAGCAGTTCTTC
TRBJ1-2 | TRBD1 | TRBV29-1 | many | CSVRQGAHGYTF | TGCAGCGTCCGACAGGGGGCCCATGGCTACACCTTC
TRBJ2-1 | TRBD2 | TRBV12-3/TRBV12-4 | . | CASTRTSGKSNEQFF | TGTGCCAGCACGAGGACTAGCGGGAAGTCAAATGAGCAGTTCTTC
TRBJ2-7 | . | TRBV12-3/TRBV12-4 | few | CATQGGSYEQYF | TGTGCGACACAGGGCGGCTCCTACGAGCAGTACTTC